The 7 T cell receptor beta chains below come from one sample, sequenced in a study of T cells in Graves' hyperthyroidism and ophthalmopathy. Amplified regions were TCR beta CDR3 sequences from RNA transcripts. The primer set for the first-round RT-PCR of the TCR CDR3 was HTBI. TCRdb redid the calling of the multiplex PCR reads with MiXCR, one entry per CDR3 protein. The sample lists around 700,000 distinct CDR3 sequences; around 20% were seen once. The sample was blood. The receptors were sampled from a woman aged 45-65 years with Graves' hyperthyroidism that later progressed to Graves' ophthalmopathy.

This chain uses TRBV27 with TRBJ1-2; TRBD1 aligns across 12 bases. CDR1 and CDR2 (germline): MNHEY, SMNVEV (reference sequence). The CDR3 contains 14 residues. J gave up 7 bases and V 8 bases, and 8 bases lay outside the gene matches. The CDR3 coding sequence is TGTGCCAGCCGACTCGGGACAGGGGGCGGTGGCTACACCTTC. Its translation is CASRLGTGGGGYTF.

This clonotype was counted many times. The V gene is TRBV5-1, the J gene TRBJ1-6; D gene unclear. V dropped 4 bases and J dropped 0 bases, with 8 bases sitting between them. This CDR3 has 15 residues. In germline, CDR1 is SGHRS, CDR2 YFSETQ. The CDR3 loop is CASSRRSSYNSPLHF. The CDR3 coding sequence is TGCGCCAGCAGCCGACGTAGCTCCTATAATTCACCCCTCCACTTT. The whole variable domain, remainder taken from reference TRBV5-1 and TRBJ1-6, is KAGVTQTPRYLIKTRGQQVTLSCSPISGHRSVSWYQQTPGQGLQFLFEYFSETQRNKGNFPGRFSGRQFSNSRSEMNVSTLELGDSALYLCASSRRSSYNSPLHFGNGTRLTVT.

This clonotype has at least ten counts. The DNA for the CDR3 is TGTGCCAGCAGCTATACAGGGGGCGCGTACGAGCAGTACTTC. This translates into CASSYTGGAYEQYF. This rearrangement joins TRBV7-9 to TRBJ2-7, with 9 bases that match TRBD1. This CDR3 contains 14 residues. Unmatched junction bases numbered 5, after V lost 4 bases and J lost 4 bases. Germline V CDR1 and CDR2: SEHNR, FQNEAQ (reference sequence).

At least ten counts were recorded for this clonotype. The chain is built from TRBV12-3 or TRBV12-4 and TRBJ2-5; D not certain. V dropped 3 bases and J dropped 5 bases, with 10 bases sitting between them. The CDR3 extends over 13 amino acids. CDR3 protein: CASSFFLRETQYF. The CDR3, as DNA: TGTGCCAGCAGTTTTTTTCTGCGGGAGACCCAGTACTTC.

This chain joins TRBV4-1 and TRBJ1-5; tentatively, D is TRBD1 (5 bases). Between the trimmed V and J ends, which lost 5 bases and 1 base, there was a span of 9 bases. Germline V gene lookup returns CDR1 MGHRA and CDR2 YSYEKL. This CDR3 is 14 amino acids long. In nucleotides, the CDR3 is TGCGCCAGCAGCACCAGACAGAGCAATCAGCCCCAGCATTTT. Protein: CASSTRQSNQPQHF.

This clonotype was found many times. V and J are TRBV30 and TRBJ1-6; D is perhaps TRBD1 (5 bases). V shed 4 bases and J shed 7 bases, with 11 bases lying between them. The CDR3 covers 13 residues. Germline-derived CDR1 and CDR2 are GTSNPN and SVGIG (reference sequence). The CDR3 sequence is CAWTSGPNSPLHF. DNA of the CDR3: TGTGCCTGGACCTCGGGGCCCAATTCACCCCTCCACTTT. Looking up the rest from reference TRBV30 and TRBJ1-6 gives the full variable domain: SQTIHQWPATLVQPVGSPLSLECTVEGTSNPNLYWYRQAAGRGLQLLFYSVGIGQISSEVPQNLSASRPQDRQFILSSKKLLLSDSGFYLCAWTSGPNSPLHFGNGTRLTVT.

In the case of this clonotype: One base away lies a much larger clone, so this may be a sequencing read error. The chain employs TRBV4-1 and TRBJ1-2; the match to TRBD1 covers 11 bases. This CDR3 has 16 residues. CDR1 is MGHRA, CDR2 YSYEKL, per germline. CDR3 in amino acids: CASSQWGQGGNCGYTF. The CDR3 coding sequence is TGCGCCAGCAGCCAGTGGGGACAGGGGGGTAACTGTGGCTACACCTTC.